The 22 T cell receptor beta chains listed next were all sequenced from one sample in a study of T cell responses to AZD1222 COVID-19 vaccine. Method: immunoSEQ multiplex PCR; TCRdb's copy keeps in-frame clones and lacks some. The sample has approximately 110,000 clones; around 87% are singletons. Sequenced here: peripheral blood, sampled on day 0 of AZD1222 vaccination. The receptors were gathered from an adult in good health.

The genes are TRBV3-1 (or the pseudogene TRBV3-2) and TRBJ2-5, with 11 bases fitting TRBD1. The CDR3 is 14 residues long. Germline CDR1 is LGHDT and CDR2 is YNNKEL (reference sequence). Trimming took 6 bases from V and 5 from J; bases not matched to a gene: 5. The CDR3 nucleotides read TGTGCCAGCAGGCGGACAGGGGGCGGGGAGACCCAGTACTTC. This sequence encodes CASRRTGGGETQYF.

With respect to this clone: Germline is not matched at one junction end, which may reflect a read error. The chain is built from TRBV4-1 and TRBJ1-1; no clear D gene. CDR3 size: 14 residues. The germline V gene has CDR1 MGHRA and CDR2 YSYEKL. CDR3 residues: CATSVLLGNTEAFF. CDR3 DNA: TGCGCCACCAGCGTCCTTTTGGGGAACACTGAAGCTTTCTTT.

The chain combines TRBV7-2 with TRBJ2-7, with D hard to call. Between the trimmed V and J ends, which lost 5 bases and 2 bases, there was a span of 19 bases. Germline V gene lookup returns CDR1 SGHTA and CDR2 FQGNSA. The CDR3 totals 16 residues. CDR3 in amino acids: CASSHSPATWTYEQYF. Written as DNA, the CDR3 is TGTGCCAGCAGCCATAGCCCCGCAACTTGGACCTACGAGCAGTACTTC.

V is TRBV28 and J is TRBJ1-4, with a weak D call TRBD1 (5 bases). Trimming shortened V by 8 bases and J by 7 bases, and 14 bases separated the two germline ends. The germline V gene has CDR1 MDHEN and CDR2 SYDVKM. There are 13 residues in the CDR3. CDR3: CASLGPGGEKLFF. The CDR3 coding sequence is TGTGCCAGCCTTGGACCCGGGGGTGAAAAACTGTTTTTT.

As for this clone: This sample also contains other DNA sequences that code for the same CDR3. The chain employs TRBV4-1 and TRBJ2-5; tentatively, D is TRBD2 (6 bases). The CDR3 sequence is 16 residues long. The V end was cut by 1 base, the J end by 3 bases, with 15 bases between. The germline V gene encodes CDR1 MGHRA and CDR2 YSYEKL. CDR3 sequence reads: CASSQGRGWGKETQYF. Written as DNA, the CDR3 is TGCGCCAGCAGCCAAGGTCGGGGGTGGGGTAAAGAGACCCAGTACTTC.

The J gene is TRBJ2-3, the V gene TRBV19, with 10 nucleotides matching TRBD1. Germline assignment: CDR1 LNHDA and CDR2 SQIVND (reference sequence). CDR3 size: 16 residues. V lost 1 base, J lost 3 bases, and 4 bases stayed unmatched. CDR3 coding DNA: TGTGCCAGTAGTATAGCGGGACAGGGGAATACAGATACGCAGTATTTT. Translation: CASSIAGQGNTDTQYF.

The chain employs TRBV15 and TRBJ2-4, with 10 bases that match TRBD1. Trimming removed 0 bases from V and 8 bases from J; junction bases left unmatched: 1. The CDR3 covers 14 residues. Germline V gives CDR1 LNHNV, CDR2 YYDKDF (reference sequence). This CDR3 is CATSRDGTGDIQYF. The CDR3 nucleotides read TGTGCCACCAGCAGAGATGGGACAGGGGACATTCAGTACTTC.

The chain combines TRBV5-1 with TRBJ2-3; 12 bases line up with TRBD2. The germline gives CDR1 SGHRS, CDR2 YFSETQ. This CDR3 spans 18 amino acids. V was pared by 4 bases and J by 4 bases, with 13 bases of the junction left unmatched. As DNA, the CDR3 is TGCGCCAGCAGCCCGGAGGTCACTAGCGGGAGGCGCCCAGATACGCAGTATTTT. This codes for CASSPEVTSGRRPDTQYF.

The chain combines TRBV2 with TRBJ2-5, with 14 positions matching TRBD2. V gave up 4 bases and J gave up 5 bases; unmatched junction bases: 3. Germline-derived CDR1 and CDR2 are SNHLY and FYNNEI. The CDR3 runs to 15 residues. CDR3 coding DNA: TGTGCCAGCAGTGGTTGGACTAGCGGGAGGGAGACCCAGTACTTC. As protein: CASSGWTSGRETQYF.

V gene TRBV7-2 combines with J gene TRBJ2-5, with TRBD2 as a possible D gene (6 bases). Between the trimmed V and J ends, which lost 2 bases and 2 bases, there was a span of 12 bases. CDR3 length: 15 amino acids. Germline CDR1 reads SGHTA; CDR2 reads FQGNSA. The CDR3 DNA reads as TGTGCCAGCAGCTTACTGGGTAGCGGACAAGAGACCCAGTACTTC. Its protein product is CASSLLGSGQETQYF.

This clone was detected once. This chain joins TRBV29-1 and TRBJ2-1; 13 nucleotides agree with TRBD2. V shed 8 bases and J 4 bases; nucleotides not matched to a gene: 5. The CDR3 extends over 14 amino acids. Germline-derived CDR1 and CDR2 are SQVTM and ANQGSEA. CDR3 sequence reads: CSTQTSGRYNEQFF. The CDR3 DNA sequence: TGCAGCACCCAGACTAGCGGGAGGTACAATGAGCAGTTCTTC.

The rearrangement joins TRBV6-4 to TRBJ2-2; 8 bases agree with TRBD2. Per the germline V gene, CDR1 is MRHNA and CDR2 is SNTAGT. With V trimmed by 3 bases and J by 6 bases, 6 bases remained unmatched. The CDR3 loop spans 15 amino acids. The CDR3 region has the DNA TGTGCCAGCAGTGAAGAGGCGGGGGGATCCGGGGAGCTGTTTTTT. It is translated as CASSEEAGGSGELFF.

The chain employs TRBV11-3 and TRBJ1-6, with D unresolved. V lost 1 base, J lost 10 bases, and 11 bases lay in between. This CDR3 is built from 14 residues. Germline V gene lookup returns CDR1 SGHNT and CDR2 YENEEA. DNA for the CDR3: TGTGCCAGCAGCTTAGCGGGTTACGGCTCACCCCTCCACTTT. It codes for CASSLAGYGSPLHF.

The rearrangement joins TRBV6-6 to TRBJ1-5, with D hard to call. Trimming cost V 3 bases and J 6 bases, with 15 bases left between them. The germline V gene has CDR1 MNHNY and CDR2 SVGAGI (reference sequence). The CDR3 extends over 15 amino acids. The CDR3 bases are TGTGCCAGCAGTTATTTGGGCCTCGAGGGTCAGCCCCAGCATTTT. Its translation is CASSYLGLEGQPQHF.

This clone is a singleton in its sample. The V and J genes are TRBV18 and TRBJ2-1; 9 nucleotides agree with TRBD2. V lost 3 bases to trimming and J lost 1 base; unmatched junction nucleotides: 10. The CDR3 sequence is 18 residues long. CDR1 and CDR2 from the germline V gene are KGHSH and LQKENI. The CDR3 DNA follows: TGTGCCAGCTCACCTTTTCCCCAGCGGGGGGTTTCCTACAATGAGCAGTTCTTC. Its translation is CASSPFPQRGVSYNEQFF.

This clone was seen once. V and J are TRBV19 and TRBJ2-2; 9 bases fit TRBD1. The CDR3 runs 16 residues. The germline V gene encodes CDR1 LNHDA and CDR2 SQIVND (reference sequence). V lost 3 bases, J lost 5 bases, and 7 bases stayed unmatched. The CDR3 region is CASSIGTGLWTGELFF. In nucleotides, the CDR3 is TGTGCCAGTAGTATTGGGACAGGGCTTTGGACCGGGGAGCTGTTTTTT.

The V and J genes are TRBV18 and TRBJ1-2; TRBD1 matches 7 bases. Trimming removed 5 bases from V and 5 bases from J; junction bases left unmatched: 8. The germline V gene has CDR1 KGHSH and CDR2 LQKENI. The CDR3 totals 14 residues. The CDR3 DNA sequence: TGTGCCAGCTCAACCCGGGACAGACCATATGGCTACACCTTC. Its translation is CASSTRDRPYGYTF.

The rearrangement uses TRBV3-1 (or the pseudogene TRBV3-2) and TRBJ1-4, with D maybe TRBD1 (6 bases). The ends were cut back, 0 bases at V and 5 bases at J, with 7 bases in the middle. CDR1 LGHDT and CDR2 YNNKEL come from the germline V gene (reference sequence). This CDR3 is built from 14 residues. This CDR3 reads CASSQDTGNEKLFF. CDR3 sequence (DNA): TGTGCCAGCAGCCAAGATACAGGGAATGAAAAACTGTTTTTT.

The chain combines TRBV27 with TRBJ2-1; the D call may be TRBD1 or TRBD2 (6 bases each). This CDR3 has 14 amino acids. V lost 5 bases and J lost 8, with 16 bases in between. Germline CDR1 is MNHEY and CDR2 is SMNVEV (reference sequence). The CDR3 DNA follows: TGTGCCAGCAGTCCCCAGGGGAGGAGGGATGAGCAGTTCTTC. It translates to CASSPQGRRDEQFF.

CDR3: CASSFEGAGNQPQHF. The CDR3 bases are TGTGCCAGCAGCTTTGAGGGGGCGGGCAATCAGCCCCAGCATTTT. The gene calls are TRBV7-2 and TRBJ1-5, with TRBD1 matching 7 bases. Trimming took 3 bases from V and 2 from J; bases not matched to a gene: 4. Germline lookup yields CDR1 SGHTA and CDR2 FQGNSA. The CDR3 is 15 amino acids.

The chain recombines TRBV5-1 with TRBJ2-2; D perhaps matches TRBD1 (5 bases). This CDR3 comprises 14 residues. Germline V CDR1 and CDR2: SGHRS, YFSETQ. V gave up 2 bases and J gave up 4 bases, with 9 bases separating them. The CDR3 spells CASSLVGVTGELFF. CDR3 DNA sequence: TGCGCCAGCAGCTTAGTAGGGGTCACCGGGGAGCTGTTTTTT.

This rearrangement joins TRBV12-3 or TRBV12-4 to TRBJ1-2; possibly TRBD1 for D (6 bases). Trimming took 3 bases from V and 8 from J, leaving 10 bases between them. This CDR3 comprises 12 residues. The CDR3 region is CASSFRQEGYTF. The CDR3 nucleotides are TGTGCCAGCAGTTTCCGACAGGAGGGCTACACCTTC.